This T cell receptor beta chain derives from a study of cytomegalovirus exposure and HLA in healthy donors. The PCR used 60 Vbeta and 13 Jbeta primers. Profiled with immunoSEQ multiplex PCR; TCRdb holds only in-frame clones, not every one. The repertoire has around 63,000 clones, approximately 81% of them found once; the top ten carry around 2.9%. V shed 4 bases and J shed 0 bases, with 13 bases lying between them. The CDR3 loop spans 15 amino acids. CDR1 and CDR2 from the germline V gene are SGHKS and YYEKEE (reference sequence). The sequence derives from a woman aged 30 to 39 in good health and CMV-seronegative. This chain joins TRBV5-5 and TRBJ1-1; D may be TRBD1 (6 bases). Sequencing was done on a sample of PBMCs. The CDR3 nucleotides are TGTGCCAGCAGCCAACGACAGGCATTGAACACTGAAGCTTTCTTT. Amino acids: CASSQRQALNTEAFF.